This entry is about one T cell receptor (beta chain). Antigen unknown. The data are from a study of response to subunit inactivated influenza vaccine. Study conclusions and caveats: T cells newly recruited by each seasonal influenza vaccination are few, the authors suggested.

Each CDR3 protein is one row after TCRdb ran MiXCR on the RT-PCR reads. The data contain hundreds of thousands of distinct CDR3 sequences, roughly 25% of them seen just once; the ten biggest clones take up 1.5% to 2%. The input for sequencing was CD4+ T cells sorted from PBMCs, taken roughly 5 days after vaccination. The TCR sequence derives from a man in his fifties or sixties who received an inactivated influenza vaccine.

CDR3 residues: CASRNRLGMEQFF. In nucleotides, the CDR3 is TGTGCCAGCCGAAACAGGCTGGGTATGGAGCAGTTCTTC. The rearrangement uses TRBV12-3 or TRBV12-4 and TRBJ2-1; TRBD1 is a possible D gene (5 bases). V gave up 8 bases and J gave up 10 bases, with 18 bases separating them. The CDR3 has 13 residues.